The present T cell receptor (beta chain) was sequenced within a study of blood T cell repertoires in COVID-19. Study summary: COVID-19 samples, acute and convalescent, were from the United States, Italy and Spain. T cells, B-cell-depleted T cells, or PBMCs supplied cDNA or gDNA.

In the study's own analysis: Counts of nucleated cells, estimated from reference gene primer amplification, were obtained. Measured with immunoSEQ multiplex PCR; TCRdb has only the in-frame clones, and not every one. V and J calls and clone size come straight from that table; D and trimming were deduced from the DNA. The table lists 60,000 to 70,000 clones, approximately 82% of them singletons. Looked up from germline, CDR1 is SEHNR and CDR2 is FQNEAQ (reference sequence). The CDR3 has 17 amino acids. V dropped 1 base and J dropped 8; count of bases not matched to a gene: 14. This TCR came from a man aged 60 to 69 with acute or convalescent COVID-19. The sample was peripheral blood. The rearrangement joins TRBV7-9 to TRBJ2-1; 7 bases are a match to TRBD1. CDR3 residues: CASSLGTGKATPDEQFF. The CDR3 DNA reads TGTGCCAGCAGCTTAGGGACAGGAAAAGCCACCCCCGATGAGCAGTTCTTC.